This record covers a single TCR beta chain. The CDR3 contains 11 residues. Trimming cost V 6 bases and J 5 bases, with 8 bases left between them. These data come from a study of blood T cell repertoires in COVID-19. Turning to the study itself: Samples came from the United States, Italy and Spain, spanning acute and convalescent COVID-19.

Per the original data handling: Reference gene primer amplification in the assay estimated nucleated cell counts. TCRdb's copy holds only in-frame clones and misses some; the assay was immunoSEQ multiplex PCR. The V and J calls and clone size were taken over from that table, and D and trimming were inferred from the DNA. The table has roughly 75,000 clones, roughly 70% seen once. This clonotype was obtained from a human donor with acute or convalescent COVID-19. The donor label of this sample is uncertain. Specimen: peripheral blood. The rearrangement links TRBV12-3 or TRBV12-4 to TRBJ2-7; D is uncertain. The chain's CDR3 is CASSRGNEQYV. CDR3 nucleotide sequence: TGTGCCAGCAGCCGAGGAAACGAGCAGTACGTC.